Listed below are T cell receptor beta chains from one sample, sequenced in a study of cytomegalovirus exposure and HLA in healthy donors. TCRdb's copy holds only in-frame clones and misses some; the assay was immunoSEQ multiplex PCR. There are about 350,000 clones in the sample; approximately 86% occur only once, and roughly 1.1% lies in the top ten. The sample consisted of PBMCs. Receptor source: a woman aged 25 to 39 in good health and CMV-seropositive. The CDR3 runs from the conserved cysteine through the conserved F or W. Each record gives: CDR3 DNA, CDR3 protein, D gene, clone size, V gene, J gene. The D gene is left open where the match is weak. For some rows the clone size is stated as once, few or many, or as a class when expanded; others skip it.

TGTGCCAGCAGCCAACAGGGCGACGAGCAGTACTTC	CASSQQGDEQYF	NA	NA	TRBV14	TRBJ2-7
TGTGCCAGCCAGGAGAATCAGCCCCAGCATTTT	CASQENQPQHF	NA	once	TRBV6-5	TRBJ1-5
TGTGCCAGCAGCCCTGGACTGAGCAATCAGCCCCAGCATTTT	CASSPGLSNQPQHF	NA	few	TRBV7-2	TRBJ1-5
TGTGCCAGCAGTCAGAACACCGGGGAGCTGTTTTTT	CASSQNTGELFF	NA	NA	TRBV6-1	TRBJ2-2
TGTGCCAGCAGCTCTGGACAGAGCTACAATGAGCAGTTCTTC	CASSSGQSYNEQFF	NA	NA	TRBV7-6	TRBJ2-1
TGCGCCAGCAGCCAGCCTAGCGGGAGTACAGATACGCAGTATTTT	CASSQPSGSTDTQYF	TRBD2	NA	TRBV4-1	TRBJ2-3
TGCGCCAGCAGCCAAGATAATCAGCCCCAGCATTTT	CASSQDNQPQHF	NA	NA	TRBV4-3	TRBJ1-5
TGTGCCAGCAGCGGCCGGGACAGGGGTTTTGGCTACACCTTC	CASSGRDRGFGYTF	TRBD1	NA	TRBV7-3	TRBJ1-2
TGTGCCAGCAGCCCCACCGTAGGGTCCGATCAGCCCCAGCATTTT	CASSPTVGSDQPQHF	NA	NA	TRBV7-9	TRBJ1-5
TGTGCCAGCAGTAATACCGGGACAGCGATCAATGGCTACACCTTC	CASSNTGTAINGYTF	TRBD1	NA	TRBV6-1	TRBJ1-2
TGTGCCAGCAGTTTAGTTAGCGGGAGGGCCCCGGGCAATGAGCAGTTCTTC	CASSLVSGRAPGNEQFF	TRBD2	NA	TRBV28	TRBJ2-1
TGCGCCAGCAGCGCCGGACAGGGCCAAGAGACCCAGTACTTC	CASSAGQGQETQYF	TRBD1	NA	TRBV5-1	TRBJ2-5
TGTGCCAGCAGCTCCGGGACAGGGCTGAGATTGGAGCAGTACTTC	CASSSGTGLRLEQYF	TRBD1	NA	TRBV7-8	TRBJ2-7
TGCGCCAGCAGCCACAGGGCGGACACTGAAGCTTTCTTT	CASSHRADTEAFF	NA	NA	TRBV4-3	TRBJ1-1
TGTGCCACCAATCGGGACCTCACAGATACGCAGTATTTT	CATNRDLTDTQYF	NA	NA	TRBV15	TRBJ2-3
TGTGCCAGCAGTGAAGTCCGGGGGGGTCTGAACACCGGGGAGCTGTTTTTT	CASSEVRGGLNTGELFF	TRBD2	NA	TRBV2	TRBJ2-2
TGTGCCAGCAGCACGACAGGGCGGAACACTGAAGCTTTCTTT	CASSTTGRNTEAFF	TRBD1	NA	TRBV5-4	TRBJ1-1
TGTGCCAGCAGCTCAAAGGGTCCAATAAAGAACACCGGGGAGCTGTTTTTT	CASSSKGPIKNTGELFF	NA	NA	TRBV7-3	TRBJ2-2
TGTGCCAGCAGCTCCACAGGAATTACCTTGGGCGAGCAGTACTTC	CASSSTGITLGEQYF	NA	NA	TRBV7-8	TRBJ2-7
TGTGCCAGCTCACCGGCCAGGGGGGACTATGGCTACACCTTC	CASSPARGDYGYTF	TRBD1	once	TRBV18	TRBJ1-2
TGTGCCAGCAGGGACCTAGCCCCTGGTTCTAACAATGAGCAGTTCTTC	CASRDLAPGSNNEQFF	NA	NA	TRBV27	TRBJ2-1
TGTGCCAGCAGTGAAAGGGGTGGCACCGGGGAGCTGTTTTTT	CASSERGGTGELFF	NA	NA	TRBV2	TRBJ2-2
TGTGCCAGCAGCTCTCCAGGGGGTCCGGTAGAGACCCAGTACTTC	CASSSPGGPVETQYF	TRBD1	NA	TRBV7-2	TRBJ2-5
TGTGCCAGCAGTGATCGGCTAGCGTCCACAGATACGCAGTATTTT	CASSDRLASTDTQYF	NA	NA	TRBV2	TRBJ2-3
TGTGCCAGCAGCCCAGGACAGGAAAGGGCTTATGGCTACACCTTC	CASSPGQERAYGYTF	TRBD1	NA	TRBV9	TRBJ1-2
TGTGCCAGCAGCCCGGGGACTAGGCGGGGAGATACGCAGTATTTT	CASSPGTRRGDTQYF	TRBD2	NA	TRBV7-3	TRBJ2-3
TGCGCCAGCAGCCAAGATGCCAGGGGACTCGGCTACAATGAGCAGTTCTTC	CASSQDARGLGYNEQFF	NA	NA	TRBV4-1	TRBJ2-1
TGTGCCAGCTCACCGGGATCGGGCAGCGCGGGTGAGCAGTTCTTC	CASSPGSGSAGEQFF	NA	NA	TRBV18	TRBJ2-1
TGTGCCAGCAGCTTAGCGAGTTTCACTCTAGGGTACAATGAGCAGTTCTTC	CASSLASFTLGYNEQFF	NA	NA	TRBV7-7	TRBJ2-1
TGTGCCAGCAGTCCCCCAGGCCTTCCTACCACCGGGGAGCTGTTTTTT	CASSPPGLPTTGELFF	NA	NA	TRBV27	TRBJ2-2
TGTGCCAGCAGCCCCAGGACAGGGGGAGATAATTCACCCCTCCACTTT	CASSPRTGGDNSPLHF	TRBD1	NA	TRBV5-6	TRBJ1-6
TGTGCCAGTGGCCCGGGACAGGTTGGATACACTGAAGCTTTCTTT	CASGPGQVGYTEAFF	TRBD1	NA	TRBV2	TRBJ1-1
TGTGCCAGCAGTGGGGGAACTAGCGGGGGACCAGCCAAAAACATTCAGTACTTC	CASSGGTSGGPAKNIQYF	TRBD2	NA	TRBV2	TRBJ2-4
TGTGCCAGCTCACAGGGAAAAGGCAATCAGCCCCAGCATTTT	CASSQGKGNQPQHF	NA	NA	TRBV18	TRBJ1-5
TGTGCCAGCAGTTATAGGGAGGGGGAGGCCAAAAACATTCAGTACTTC	CASSYREGEAKNIQYF	NA	NA	TRBV6-5	TRBJ2-4
TGTGCCAGCAGTGAAAGAGGTCGGTTATATGGCTACACCTTC	CASSERGRLYGYTF	NA	NA	TRBV6-1	TRBJ1-2
TGTGCCAGCACTAGCGGGGGGGCCCTAGTCGGTGAGCAGTTCTTC	CASTSGGALVGEQFF	TRBD2	NA	TRBV25-1	TRBJ2-1
TGTGCCAGCAGCCCCCCGGTCCCCTACGAGCAGTACTTC	CASSPPVPYEQYF	NA	few	TRBV7-2	TRBJ2-7
TGTGCCAGCAGTCTAACCACCCCGACTAGATTCTTCCACGAGCAGTACTTC	CASSLTTPTRFFHEQYF	NA	NA	TRBV27	TRBJ2-7
TGCGCCAGCAGCCAAGCCGGGACAGGTTCCTACGAGCAGTACTTC	CASSQAGTGSYEQYF	TRBD1	NA	TRBV4-3	TRBJ2-7
TGTGCCAGCAGCATAACTAGCGGGGGAGCGAACACCGGGGAGCTGTTTTTT	CASSITSGGANTGELFF	TRBD2	NA	TRBV11-1	TRBJ2-2
TGTGCCATCAGCCGTTTCGGTACTGAAGCTTTCTTT	CAISRFGTEAFF	NA	few	TRBV10-3	TRBJ1-1
TGTGCCACTTTTTCCGGGACTAGCAGTAACAATGAGCAGTTCTTC	CATFSGTSSNNEQFF	TRBD2	NA	TRBV15	TRBJ2-1
TGTGCCAGCAGCCAAGAATGGAACGAGCAGTACTTC	CASSQEWNEQYF	NA	NA	TRBV4-2	TRBJ2-7
TGTGCCAGCAGTGCCGGAACCGGGACTAGCGGGTACAATGAGCAGTTCTTC	CASSAGTGTSGYNEQFF	TRBD2	NA	TRBV6-1	TRBJ2-1
TGCGCCAGCAGCTTGGATGGACAGGGGGATCAGCCCCAGCATTTT	CASSLDGQGDQPQHF	TRBD1	NA	TRBV5-1	TRBJ1-5
TGTGCCAGCAGTTACTCGGGCCAGGGTTCCACAGATACGCAGTATTTT	CASSYSGQGSTDTQYF	NA	NA	TRBV6-5	TRBJ2-3
TGCGCCAGCAGCCAAGAAACAGTAAACACCGGGGAGCTGTTTTTT	CASSQETVNTGELFF	NA	NA	TRBV4-3	TRBJ2-2
TGTGCCAGCAGTGCCAGGGGAAGGGACACCGGGGAGCTGTTTTTT	CASSARGRDTGELFF	NA	once	TRBV2	TRBJ2-2
TGTGCCAGCAGCGCCCGACTAGCGGGGAACACCGGGGAGCTGTTTTTT	CASSARLAGNTGELFF	TRBD2	NA	TRBV9	TRBJ2-2
TGTGCCAGCAGCTTAGATCACAGGGTCAAAAATGAGCAGTTCTTC	CASSLDHRVKNEQFF	NA	NA	TRBV7-9	TRBJ2-1